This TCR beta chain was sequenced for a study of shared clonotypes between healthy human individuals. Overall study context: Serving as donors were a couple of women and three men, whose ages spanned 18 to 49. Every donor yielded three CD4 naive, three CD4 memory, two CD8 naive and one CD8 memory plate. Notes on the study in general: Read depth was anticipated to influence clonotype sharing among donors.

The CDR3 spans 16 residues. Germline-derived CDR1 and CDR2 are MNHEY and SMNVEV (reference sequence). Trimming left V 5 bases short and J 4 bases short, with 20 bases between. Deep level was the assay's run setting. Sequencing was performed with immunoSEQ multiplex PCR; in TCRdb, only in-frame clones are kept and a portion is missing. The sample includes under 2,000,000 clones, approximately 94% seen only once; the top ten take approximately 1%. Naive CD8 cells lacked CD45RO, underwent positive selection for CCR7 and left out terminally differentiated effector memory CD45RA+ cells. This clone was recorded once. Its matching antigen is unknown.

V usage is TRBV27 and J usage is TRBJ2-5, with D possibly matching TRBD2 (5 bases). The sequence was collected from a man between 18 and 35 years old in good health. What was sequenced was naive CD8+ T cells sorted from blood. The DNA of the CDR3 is TGTGCCAGCAGTCCCTGGACTCCCGGCGGGCCAGAGACCCAGTACTTC. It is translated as CASSPWTPGGPETQYF.